Detailed here is one T cell receptor (beta chain). No antigen is known for it. CDR3 length equals 15 residues. Trimming cost V 8 bases and J 4 bases, with 18 bases left between them. Using immunoSEQ multiplex PCR, the repertoire was profiled, and TCRdb retains in-frame clones only, with some absent. The sample includes about 36,000 clones, over 70% of them seen just once. The data were obtained in a study of a mutant IDH1 vaccine in newly diagnosed glioma. Overall study context: Scheduled for weeks 1, 3, 5, 7, 11, 15, 19 and 23, eight vaccinations were given to patients. Patients received vaccination from 4-6 weeks after radiotherapy alone, or with temozolomide cycles. Earlier treatment was radiotherapy, temozolomide, or both, with most getting both.

The study's findings and limits: Apparently unrelated to pseudoprogression were changes in the top peripheral T cell clonotypes.

The sample's time point: week 11, during vaccination. The content of each vaccine dose was 300 ug of mutant IDH1 20-mer peptide, and topical imiquimod accompanied it. The chain uses TRBV6-7 and TRBJ1-3; D is uncertain. Being an ORF, TRBV6-7 has a function that is uncertain. The TCR was taken from a woman under 40 with glioma. Some clones in this sample may be carry-over from other donors' samples. Here the sequenced sample was peripheral blood mononuclear cells (PBMCs), taken from a glioma patient whose treatment included an IDH1 peptide vaccine. The CDR3 reads CASQRLSPSGNTIYF. CDR3 DNA sequence: TGTGCCAGCCAGCGACTTTCTCCTTCGGGAAACACCATATATTTT.